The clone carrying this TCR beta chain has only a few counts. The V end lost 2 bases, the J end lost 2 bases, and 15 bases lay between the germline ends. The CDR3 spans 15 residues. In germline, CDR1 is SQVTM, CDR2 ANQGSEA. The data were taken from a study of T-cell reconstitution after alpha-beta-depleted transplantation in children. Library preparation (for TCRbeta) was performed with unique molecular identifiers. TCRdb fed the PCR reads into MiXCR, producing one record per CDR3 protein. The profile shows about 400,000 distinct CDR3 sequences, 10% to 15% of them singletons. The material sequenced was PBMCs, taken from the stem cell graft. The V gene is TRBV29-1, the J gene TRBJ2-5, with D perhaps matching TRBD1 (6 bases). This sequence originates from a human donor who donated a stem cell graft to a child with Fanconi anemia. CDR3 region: CSVEIVQGEQETQYF. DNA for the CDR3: TGCAGCGTTGAAATAGTACAGGGAGAGCAAGAGACCCAGTACTTC.